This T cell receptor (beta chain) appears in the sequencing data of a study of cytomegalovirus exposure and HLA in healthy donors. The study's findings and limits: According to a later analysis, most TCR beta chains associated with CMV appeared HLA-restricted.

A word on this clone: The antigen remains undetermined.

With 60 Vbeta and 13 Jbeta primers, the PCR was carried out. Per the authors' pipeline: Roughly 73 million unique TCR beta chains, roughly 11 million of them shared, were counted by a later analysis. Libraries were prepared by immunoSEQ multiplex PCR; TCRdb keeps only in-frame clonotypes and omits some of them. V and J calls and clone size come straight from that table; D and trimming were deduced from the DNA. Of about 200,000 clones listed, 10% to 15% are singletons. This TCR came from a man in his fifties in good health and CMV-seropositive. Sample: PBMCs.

CDR3 in DNA: TGCAGTGCTCCTCGGACTTTGCCAGCTTTCTTT. Residues: CSAPRTLPAFF. This sequence joins TRBV20-1 and TRBJ1-1; D is undetermined. Germline assignment: CDR1 DFQATT and CDR2 SNEGSKA (reference sequence). V was pared by 5 bases and J by 10 bases, with 14 bases between. The CDR3 length is 11 residues.